The sequence of this T cell receptor (beta chain) was determined in a study of blood T cell repertoires in COVID-19. A few counts support this clone. V was cut by 4 bases and J by 7 bases, with 15 bases left in between. The germline CDR1 and CDR2 sequences are KGHDR and SFDVKD. The CDR3 extends over 14 amino acids. The table came from immunoSEQ multiplex PCR; TCRdb's copy has only in-frame clones and leaves some out. The repertoire holds 210,000 or so clones, with around nine tenths as singletons. The chain is built from TRBV24-1 and TRBJ2-5; D might be TRBD1 (7 bases). The sequence derives from a woman aged 60-75 years with acute or convalescent COVID-19. The sequenced material came from peripheral blood. CDR3 in DNA: TGTGCCACCAGTGAGACCGCAGGGGGAGGGACCCAGTACTTC. This encodes CATSETAGGGTQYF.